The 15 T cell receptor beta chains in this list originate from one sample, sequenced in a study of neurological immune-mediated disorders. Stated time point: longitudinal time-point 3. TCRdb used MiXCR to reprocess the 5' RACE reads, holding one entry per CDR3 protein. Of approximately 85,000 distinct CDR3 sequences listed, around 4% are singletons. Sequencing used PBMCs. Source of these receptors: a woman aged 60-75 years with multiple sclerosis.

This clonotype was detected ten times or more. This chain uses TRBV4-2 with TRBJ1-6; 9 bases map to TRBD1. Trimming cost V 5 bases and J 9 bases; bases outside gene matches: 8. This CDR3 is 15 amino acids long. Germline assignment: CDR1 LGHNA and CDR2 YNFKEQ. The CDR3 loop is CASSSAGQGGSPLHF. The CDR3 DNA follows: TGTGCCAGCAGCTCCGCGGGACAGGGAGGTTCACCCCTCCACTTT.

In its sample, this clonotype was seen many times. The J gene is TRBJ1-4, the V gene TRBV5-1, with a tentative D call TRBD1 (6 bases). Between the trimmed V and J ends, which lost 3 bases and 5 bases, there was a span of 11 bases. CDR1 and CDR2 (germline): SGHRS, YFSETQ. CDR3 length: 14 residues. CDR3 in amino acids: CASSSEQGNEKLFF. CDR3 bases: TGCGCCAGCAGCTCCGAACAGGGAAATGAAAAACTGTTTTTT. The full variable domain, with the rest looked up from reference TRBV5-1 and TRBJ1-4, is KAGVTQTPRYLIKTRGQQVTLSCSPISGHRSVSWYQQTPGQGLQFLFEYFSETQRNKGNFPGRFSGRQFSNSRSEMNVSTLELGDSALYLCASSSEQGNEKLFFGSGTQLSVL.

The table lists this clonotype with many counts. The CDR3 region is CASSSTGGLYEQYF. CDR3 bases: TGCGCCAGCAGCTCGACAGGGGGATTGTACGAGCAGTACTTC. The V call is TRBV5-1, the J call TRBJ2-7, with 9 bases matching TRBD1. The germline gives CDR1 SGHRS, CDR2 YFSETQ. CDR3 length equals 14 residues. Losses at the gene ends were 3 bases for V and 4 bases for J; bases not matched to a gene: 5.

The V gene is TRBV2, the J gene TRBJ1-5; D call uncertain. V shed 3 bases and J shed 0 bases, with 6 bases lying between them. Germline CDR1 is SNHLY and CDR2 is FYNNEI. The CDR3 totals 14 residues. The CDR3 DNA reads TGTGCCAGCAGTGAGCGGGTTAGCAATCAGCCCCAGCATTTT. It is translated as CASSERVSNQPQHF.

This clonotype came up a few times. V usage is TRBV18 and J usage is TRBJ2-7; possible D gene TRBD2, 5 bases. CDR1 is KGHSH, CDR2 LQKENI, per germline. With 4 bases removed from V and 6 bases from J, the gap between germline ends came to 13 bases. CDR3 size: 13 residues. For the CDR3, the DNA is TGTGCCAGCTCACAGGGCATCGGAGGCGAGCAGTACTTC. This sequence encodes CASSQGIGGEQYF.

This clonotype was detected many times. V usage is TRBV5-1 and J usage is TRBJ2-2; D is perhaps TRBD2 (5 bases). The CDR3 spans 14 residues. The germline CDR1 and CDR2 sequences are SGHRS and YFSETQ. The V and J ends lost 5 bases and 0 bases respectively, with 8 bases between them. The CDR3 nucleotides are TGCGCCAGCAGGTGGACTCCGAACACCGGGGAGCTGTTTTTT. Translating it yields CASRWTPNTGELFF.

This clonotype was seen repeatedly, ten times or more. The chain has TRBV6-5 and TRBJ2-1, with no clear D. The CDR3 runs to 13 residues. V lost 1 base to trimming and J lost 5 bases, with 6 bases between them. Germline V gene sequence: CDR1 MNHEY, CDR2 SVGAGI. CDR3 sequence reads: CASSYLTHNEQFF. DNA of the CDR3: TGTGCCAGCAGTTACTTGACCCACAATGAGCAGTTCTTC.

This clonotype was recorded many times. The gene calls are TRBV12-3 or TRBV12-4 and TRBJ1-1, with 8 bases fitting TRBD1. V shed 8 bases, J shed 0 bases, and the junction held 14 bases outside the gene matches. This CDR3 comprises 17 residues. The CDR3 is CASHRTPGTGLNTEAFF. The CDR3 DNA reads TGTGCCAGCCACCGCACTCCCGGGACAGGTTTGAACACTGAAGCTTTCTTT.

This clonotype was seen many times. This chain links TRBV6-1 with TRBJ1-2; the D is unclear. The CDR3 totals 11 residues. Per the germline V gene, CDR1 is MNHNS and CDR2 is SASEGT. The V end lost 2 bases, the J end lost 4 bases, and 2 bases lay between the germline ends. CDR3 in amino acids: CASSETYGYTF. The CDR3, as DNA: TGTGCCAGCAGTGAAACCTATGGCTACACCTTC.

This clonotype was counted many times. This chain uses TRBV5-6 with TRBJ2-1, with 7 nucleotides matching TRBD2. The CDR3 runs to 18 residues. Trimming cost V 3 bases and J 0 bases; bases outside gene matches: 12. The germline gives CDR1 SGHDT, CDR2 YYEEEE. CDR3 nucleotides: TGTGCCAGCAGCTCTCAATTCGCGACGGGGGGCTCCTACAATGAGCAGTTCTTC. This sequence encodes CASSSQFATGGSYNEQFF.

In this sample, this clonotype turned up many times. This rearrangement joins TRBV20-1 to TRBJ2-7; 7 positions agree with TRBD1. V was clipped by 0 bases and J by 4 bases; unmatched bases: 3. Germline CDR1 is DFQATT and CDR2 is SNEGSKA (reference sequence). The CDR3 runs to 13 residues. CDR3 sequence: CSAREGGRYEQYF. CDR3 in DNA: TGCAGTGCTAGAGAAGGGGGCAGGTACGAGCAGTACTTC.

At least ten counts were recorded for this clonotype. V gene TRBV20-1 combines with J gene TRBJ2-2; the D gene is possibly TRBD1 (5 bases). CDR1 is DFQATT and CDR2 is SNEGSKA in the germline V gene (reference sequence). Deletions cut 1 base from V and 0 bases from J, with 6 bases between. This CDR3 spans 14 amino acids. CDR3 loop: CSARATANTGELFF. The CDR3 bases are TGCAGTGCTAGAGCGACAGCGAACACCGGGGAGCTGTTTTTT.

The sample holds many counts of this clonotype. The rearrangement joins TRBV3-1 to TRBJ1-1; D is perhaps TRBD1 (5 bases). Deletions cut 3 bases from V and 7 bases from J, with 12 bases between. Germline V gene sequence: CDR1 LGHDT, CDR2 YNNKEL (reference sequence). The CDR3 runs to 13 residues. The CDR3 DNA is TGTGCCAGCAGCCAGAATAGGGACCGTGAAGCTTTCTTT. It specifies CASSQNRDREAFF.

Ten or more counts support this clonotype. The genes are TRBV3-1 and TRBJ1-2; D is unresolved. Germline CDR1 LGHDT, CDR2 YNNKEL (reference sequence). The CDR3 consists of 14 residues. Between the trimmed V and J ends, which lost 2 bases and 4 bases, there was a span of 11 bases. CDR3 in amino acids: CASSQWSETYGYTF. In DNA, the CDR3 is TGTGCCAGCAGCCAATGGTCAGAGACCTATGGCTACACCTTC.

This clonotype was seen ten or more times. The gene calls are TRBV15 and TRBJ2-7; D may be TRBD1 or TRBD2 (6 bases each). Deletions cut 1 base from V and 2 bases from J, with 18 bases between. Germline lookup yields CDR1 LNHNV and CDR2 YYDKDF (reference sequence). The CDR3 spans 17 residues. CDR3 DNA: TGTGCCACCAGCAGAGTGGGAAGGGGGGCGCGTCCCTACGAGCAGTACTTC. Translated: CATSRVGRGARPYEQYF.